This T cell receptor beta chain emerged from a study of PD-L1 blockade in urothelial cancer. General observations from the study: Pretreatment clonality of the blood TCR repertoire below the median was predictive of superior survival.

As for this clone: Its specificity is not known.

Using immunoSEQ multiplex PCR, the repertoire was profiled, and TCRdb retains in-frame clones only, with some absent. Among about 52,000 clones, around 80% were seen once, and the ten largest hold about 4.1%. The CDR3 has 13 residues. V was cut by 3 bases and J by 0 bases, with 7 bases left in between. The germline V gene has CDR1 SGHRS and CDR2 YFSETQ. Time point: pretreatment peripheral blood. This sequence was found in a man aged 70 or older with urothelial cancer. Sequenced here: PBMCs, sampled around atezolizumab (anti-PD-L1) treatment. The chain is built from TRBV5-1 and TRBJ2-7; no firm D call. CDR3 sequence reads: CASSSGASYEQYF. The CDR3 DNA follows: TGCGCCAGCAGCTCCGGAGCCTCCTACGAGCAGTACTTC.